This is a list of T cell receptor beta chains from one sample in a study of CD8 T cells in ankylosing spondylitis. TCRdb re-called the 5' RACE reads with MiXCR, one entry per CDR3 protein. This repertoire shows 100,000 to 150,000 distinct CDR3 sequences, roughly 8.8% found once; its top ten account for approximately 3.4%. Material for sequencing was blood, either unsorted or a sorted T cell fraction (not recorded which). These receptors all come from a male donor with ankylosing spondylitis or in good health (not recorded which). Each CDR3 is given with its conserved first and last residue. Fields, in order: CDR3 length, J gene, V gene, D gene, clone size, CDR3 protein, CDR3 DNA. D genes are given only for firm matches. Rows give clone size only sometimes, using once, few, many, or a class for an expanded clone.

cdr3_length: 16; j_call: TRBJ2-1; v_call: TRBV4-3; d_call: TRBD1; clone_size: many; cdr3_aa: CASSQATGTGYNEQFF; cdr3_nt: TGCGCCAGCAGCCAGGCTACCGGGACAGGGTACAATGAGCAGTTCTTC
cdr3_length: 11; j_call: TRBJ2-5; v_call: TRBV29-1; d_call: NA; clone_size: NA; cdr3_aa: CNVQKKETQYF; cdr3_nt: TGCAACGTACAGAAAAAAGAGACCCAGTACTTC
cdr3_length: 15; j_call: TRBJ2-2; v_call: TRBV5-1; d_call: NA; clone_size: many; cdr3_aa: CASSPLPGSGGELFF; cdr3_nt: TGCGCCAGCAGTCCGTTACCTGGATCCGGCGGGGAGCTGTTTTTT
cdr3_length: 16; j_call: TRBJ2-5; v_call: TRBV7-2; d_call: TRBD1; clone_size: NA; cdr3_aa: CASSRQGGTGQETQYF; cdr3_nt: TGTGCCAGCAGCCGGCAGGGGGGGACAGGGCAAGAGACCCAGTACTTC
cdr3_length: 13; j_call: TRBJ2-3; v_call: TRBV12-3/TRBV12-4; d_call: NA; clone_size: few; cdr3_aa: CASSSHSTDTQYF; cdr3_nt: TGTGCCAGCAGTTCCCATAGCACAGATACGCAGTATTTT
cdr3_length: 15; j_call: TRBJ2-3; v_call: TRBV7-2; d_call: TRBD2; clone_size: NA; cdr3_aa: CASSGTSTSTDTQYF; cdr3_nt: TGTGCCAGCAGCGGGACTAGCACTAGCACAGATACGCAGTATTTT
cdr3_length: 13; j_call: TRBJ2-5; v_call: TRBV11-2; d_call: NA; clone_size: many; cdr3_aa: CASRPTSTETQYF; cdr3_nt: TGTGCCAGCAGACCAACTAGTACCGAGACCCAGTACTTC
cdr3_length: 13; j_call: TRBJ2-2; v_call: TRBV5-1; d_call: NA; clone_size: NA; cdr3_aa: CASSRQSPGELFF; cdr3_nt: TGCGCCAGCAGCCGACAAAGTCCCGGGGAGCTGTTTTTT
cdr3_length: 15; j_call: TRBJ2-1; v_call: TRBV5-5; d_call: TRBD2; clone_size: many; cdr3_aa: CASSSPGLAGGEQFF; cdr3_nt: TGTGCCAGCAGCAGCCCGGGACTAGCGGGAGGTGAGCAGTTCTTC
cdr3_length: 16; j_call: TRBJ2-3; v_call: TRBV20-1; d_call: NA; clone_size: many; cdr3_aa: CSANQGPTTYTDTQYF; cdr3_nt: TGCAGTGCTAACCAGGGGCCGACCACTTACACAGATACGCAGTATTTT
cdr3_length: 11; j_call: TRBJ1-1; v_call: TRBV29-1; d_call: NA; clone_size: many; cdr3_aa: CSVEVDTEAFF; cdr3_nt: TGCAGCGTTGAAGTCGATACTGAAGCTTTCTTT
cdr3_length: 16; j_call: TRBJ2-2; v_call: TRBV20-1; d_call: TRBD2; clone_size: many; cdr3_aa: CSARRGLAGDTGELFF; cdr3_nt: TGCAGTGCCCGAAGGGGTCTAGCGGGAGACACCGGGGAGCTGTTTTTT
cdr3_length: 16; j_call: TRBJ2-1; v_call: TRBV5-1; d_call: TRBD2; clone_size: many; cdr3_aa: CASSRTSGSSYNEQFF; cdr3_nt: TGCGCCAGCAGCCGGACTAGCGGGAGCTCCTACAATGAGCAGTTCTTC
cdr3_length: 13; j_call: TRBJ1-1; v_call: TRBV29-1; d_call: NA; clone_size: many; cdr3_aa: CSVEWGGDTEAFF; cdr3_nt: TGCAGCGTTGAATGGGGGGGGGACACTGAAGCTTTCTTT
cdr3_length: 16; j_call: TRBJ2-3; v_call: TRBV15; d_call: TRBD1; clone_size: many; cdr3_aa: CATSRSTGGETDTQYF; cdr3_nt: TGTGCCACCAGCAGATCGACAGGGGGCGAGACAGATACGCAGTATTTT
cdr3_length: 16; j_call: TRBJ2-2; v_call: TRBV12-3/TRBV12-4; d_call: TRBD2; clone_size: many; cdr3_aa: CASSFIGGVDTGELFF; cdr3_nt: TGTGCCAGCAGTTTTATTGGGGGGGTAGACACCGGGGAGCTGTTTTTT
cdr3_length: 15; j_call: TRBJ1-2; v_call: TRBV7-9; d_call: NA; clone_size: many; cdr3_aa: CASSWPGQFNYGYTF; cdr3_nt: TGTGCCAGCAGCTGGCCGGGACAATTTAACTATGGCTACACCTTC
cdr3_length: 14; j_call: TRBJ2-5; v_call: TRBV12-3/TRBV12-4; d_call: NA; clone_size: many; cdr3_aa: CASSPDRYQETQYF; cdr3_nt: TGTGCCAGCAGCCCTGACAGGTACCAAGAGACCCAGTACTTC
cdr3_length: 13; j_call: TRBJ1-1; v_call: TRBV19; d_call: NA; clone_size: many; cdr3_aa: CASNPAMNTEAFF; cdr3_nt: TGTGCCAGTAACCCAGCTATGAACACTGAAGCTTTCTTT
cdr3_length: 19; j_call: TRBJ2-2; v_call: TRBV5-1; d_call: TRBD1; clone_size: few; cdr3_aa: CASSLGPGQTPSTTGELFF; cdr3_nt: TGCGCCAGCAGCTTGGGCCCGGGACAGACGCCCTCAACCACCGGGGAGCTGTTTTTT
cdr3_length: 19; j_call: TRBJ1-1; v_call: TRBV5-1; d_call: NA; clone_size: few; cdr3_aa: CASSLGISGAQIMNTEAFF; cdr3_nt: TGCGCCAGCAGCTTGGGGATTTCGGGGGCGCAGATCATGAACACTGAAGCTTTCTTT
cdr3_length: 13; j_call: TRBJ2-3; v_call: TRBV29-1; d_call: TRBD2; clone_size: NA; cdr3_aa: CSVNGGSFDTQYF; cdr3_nt: TGCAGCGTTAATGGCGGGAGTTTCGATACGCAGTATTTT
cdr3_length: 19; j_call: TRBJ2-7; v_call: TRBV11-2; d_call: TRBD2; clone_size: many; cdr3_aa: CASSLEGYRLAGGPYEQYF; cdr3_nt: TGTGCCAGCAGCTTAGAGGGGTATCGGCTAGCGGGAGGCCCCTACGAGCAGTACTTC